Each of the 4 T cell receptor beta chains below was sequenced from the same sample in a study of cytomegalovirus exposure and HLA in healthy donors. Primers: 60 Vbeta forward and 13 Jbeta reverse. Assay used: immunoSEQ multiplex PCR; TCRdb lists only in-frame clones, some missing. Among more than 45,000 clones listed, approximately 68% were seen once. The sample was PBMCs. Receptor source: a man younger than 40 in good health and CMV-seronegative.

This clone was counted only a few times. V and J are TRBV19 and TRBJ1-1; D unresolved. V was pared by 3 bases and J by 0 bases, with 17 bases between. There are 17 residues in the CDR3. CDR1 LNHDA and CDR2 SQIVND come from the germline V gene (reference sequence). The CDR3 DNA is TGTGCCAGTAGTATTAGACGGTTTAGCGTCATGAACACTGAAGCTTTCTTT. Residues: CASSIRRFSVMNTEAFF.

J is TRBJ2-1 and V is TRBV18; 9 nucleotides line up with TRBD2. There are 15 residues in the CDR3. The junction had 7 bases not matched to a gene; V was cut back by 4 bases and J by 6 bases. From germline, CDR1 is KGHSH and CDR2 LQKENI. The CDR3 here is CASSLVPGLANEQFF. CDR3 nucleotide sequence: TGTGCCAGCTCACTGGTCCCGGGACTAGCCAATGAGCAGTTCTTC. Variable domain in full (rest from reference TRBV18 and TRBJ2-1): NAGVMQNPRHLVRRRGQEARLRCSPMKGHSHVYWYRQLPEEGLKFMVYLQKENIIDESGMPKERFSAEFPKEGPSILRIQQVVRGDSAAYFCASSLVPGLANEQFFGPGTRLTVL.

The chain is built from TRBV5-1 and TRBJ2-3; 11 bases map to TRBD2. This CDR3 spans 16 amino acids. V lost 1 base and J lost 5; bases outside the gene matches: 6. CDR1 SGHRS and CDR2 YFSETQ come from the germline V gene. The CDR3 sequence is CASSLSLAGAIDTQYF. The CDR3 nucleotides read TGCGCCAGCAGCTTGTCACTAGCGGGAGCAATAGATACGCAGTATTTT.

The chain links TRBV27 to TRBJ2-4, with D possibly TRBD1 on 7 matching bases. V shed 4 bases and J shed 0 bases, with 16 bases lying between them. This CDR3 has 17 residues. Germline V gives CDR1 MNHEY, CDR2 SMNVEV (reference sequence). The CDR3 DNA reads TGTGCCAGCAGTTCGCGGGACAGCTTATTAGCCAAAAACATTCAGTACTTC. Translating gives CASSSRDSLLAKNIQYF.